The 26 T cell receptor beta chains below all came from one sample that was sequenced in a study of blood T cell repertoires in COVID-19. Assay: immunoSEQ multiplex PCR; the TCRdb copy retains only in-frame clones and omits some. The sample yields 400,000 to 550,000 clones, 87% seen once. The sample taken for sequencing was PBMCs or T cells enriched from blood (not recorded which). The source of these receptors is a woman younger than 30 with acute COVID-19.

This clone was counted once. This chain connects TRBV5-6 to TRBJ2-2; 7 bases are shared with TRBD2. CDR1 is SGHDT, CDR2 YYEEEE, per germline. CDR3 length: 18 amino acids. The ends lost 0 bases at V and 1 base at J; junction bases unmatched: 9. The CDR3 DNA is TGTGCCAGCAGCTTGGTGGGGTCTGGCGGGGGGAACACCGGGGAGCTGTTTTTT. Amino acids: CASSLVGSGGGNTGELFF.

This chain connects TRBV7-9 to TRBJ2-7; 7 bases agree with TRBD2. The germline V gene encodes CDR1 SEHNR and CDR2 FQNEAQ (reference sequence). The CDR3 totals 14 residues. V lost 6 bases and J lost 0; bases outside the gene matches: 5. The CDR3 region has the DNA TGTGCCAGCAGACCTGAGCGGGACTCCTACGAGCAGTACTTC. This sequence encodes CASRPERDSYEQYF.

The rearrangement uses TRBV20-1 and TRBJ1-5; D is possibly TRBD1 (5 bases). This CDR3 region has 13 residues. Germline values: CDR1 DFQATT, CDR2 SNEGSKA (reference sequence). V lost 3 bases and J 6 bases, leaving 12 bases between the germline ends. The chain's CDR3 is CSASSGGGQPQHF. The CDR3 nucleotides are TGCAGTGCTAGTTCGGGGGGTGGTCAGCCCCAGCATTTT.

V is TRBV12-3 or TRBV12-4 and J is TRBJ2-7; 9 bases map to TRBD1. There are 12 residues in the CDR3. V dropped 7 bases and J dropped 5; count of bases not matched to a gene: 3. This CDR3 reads CASTRTGDEQYF. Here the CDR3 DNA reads TGTGCCAGCACAAGGACAGGGGACGAGCAGTACTTC.

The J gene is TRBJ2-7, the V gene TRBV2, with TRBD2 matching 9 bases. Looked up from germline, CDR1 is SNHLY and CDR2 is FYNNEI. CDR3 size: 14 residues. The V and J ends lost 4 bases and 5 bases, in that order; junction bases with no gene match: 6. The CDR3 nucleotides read TGTGCCAGCAGTGGGCAGCGGGAGGCGGACGAGCAGTACTTC. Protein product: CASSGQREADEQYF.

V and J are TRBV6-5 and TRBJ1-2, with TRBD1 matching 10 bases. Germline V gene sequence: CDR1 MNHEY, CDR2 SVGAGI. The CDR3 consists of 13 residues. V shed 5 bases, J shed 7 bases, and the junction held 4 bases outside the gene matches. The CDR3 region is CASSRDRGGGYTF. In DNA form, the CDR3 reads TGTGCCAGCAGTCGGGACAGGGGAGGTGGCTACACCTTC.

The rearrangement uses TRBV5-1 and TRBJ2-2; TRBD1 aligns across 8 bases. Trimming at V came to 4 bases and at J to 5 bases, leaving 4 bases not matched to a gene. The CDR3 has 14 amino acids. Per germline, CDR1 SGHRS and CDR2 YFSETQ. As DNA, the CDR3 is TGCGCCAGCAGCCCAGGGGGCAGTACCGGGGAGCTGTTTTTT. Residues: CASSPGGSTGELFF.

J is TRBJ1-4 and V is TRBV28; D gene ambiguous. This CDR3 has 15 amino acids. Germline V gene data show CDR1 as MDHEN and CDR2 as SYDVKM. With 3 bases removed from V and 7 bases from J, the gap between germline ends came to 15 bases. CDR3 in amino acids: CASSFGRDVSEKLFF. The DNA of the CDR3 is TGTGCCAGCAGTTTTGGGAGGGATGTGAGTGAAAAACTGTTTTTT.

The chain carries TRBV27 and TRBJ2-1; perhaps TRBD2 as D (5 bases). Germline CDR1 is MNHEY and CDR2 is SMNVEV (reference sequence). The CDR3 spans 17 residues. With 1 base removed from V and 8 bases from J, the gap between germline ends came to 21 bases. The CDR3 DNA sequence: TGTGCCAGCAGTTTATTTTCGCCTCGGGTCTCGAGGGATGAGCAGTTCTTC. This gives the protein CASSLFSPRVSRDEQFF.

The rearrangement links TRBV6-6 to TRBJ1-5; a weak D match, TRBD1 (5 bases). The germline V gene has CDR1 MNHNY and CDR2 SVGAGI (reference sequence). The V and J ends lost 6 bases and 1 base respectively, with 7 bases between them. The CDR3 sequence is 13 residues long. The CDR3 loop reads CASRDRSNQPQHF. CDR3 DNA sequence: TGTGCCAGCAGAGACAGAAGCAATCAGCCCCAGCATTTT.

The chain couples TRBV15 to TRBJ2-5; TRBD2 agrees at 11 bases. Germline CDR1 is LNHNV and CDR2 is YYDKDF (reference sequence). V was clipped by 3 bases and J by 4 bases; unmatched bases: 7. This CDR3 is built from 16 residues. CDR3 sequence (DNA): TGTGCCACCAGCAGTAGCGGGAGGGCCTTTTTAGAGACCCAGTACTTC. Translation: CATSSSGRAFLETQYF.

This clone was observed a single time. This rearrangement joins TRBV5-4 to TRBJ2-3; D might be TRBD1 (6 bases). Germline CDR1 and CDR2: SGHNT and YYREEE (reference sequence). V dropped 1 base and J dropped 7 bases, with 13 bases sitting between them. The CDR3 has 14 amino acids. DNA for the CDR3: TGTGCCAGCAGCTTGCAGGGGCGGGTAAATACGCAGTATTTT. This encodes CASSLQGRVNTQYF.

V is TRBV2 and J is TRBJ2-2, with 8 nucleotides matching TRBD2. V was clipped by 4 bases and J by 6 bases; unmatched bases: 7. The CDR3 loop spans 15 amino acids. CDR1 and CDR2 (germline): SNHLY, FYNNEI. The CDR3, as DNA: TGTGCCAGCAGTGTCGGGCTAGCGGGCTCCGGGGAGCTGTTTTTT. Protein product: CASSVGLAGSGELFF.

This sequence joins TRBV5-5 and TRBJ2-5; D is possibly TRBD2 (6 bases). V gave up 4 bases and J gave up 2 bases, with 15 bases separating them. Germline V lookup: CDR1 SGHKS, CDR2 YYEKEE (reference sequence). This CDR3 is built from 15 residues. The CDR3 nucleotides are TGTGCCAGCAGCCCGGGGACTTTTTCTCAAGAGACCCAGTACTTC. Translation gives CASSPGTFSQETQYF.

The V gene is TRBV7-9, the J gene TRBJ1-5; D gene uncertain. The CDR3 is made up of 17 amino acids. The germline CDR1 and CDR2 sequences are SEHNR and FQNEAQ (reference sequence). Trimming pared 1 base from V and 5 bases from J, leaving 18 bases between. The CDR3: CASSLGNAFSRHQPQHF. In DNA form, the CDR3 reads TGTGCCAGCAGCTTAGGAAATGCTTTCAGTCGTCATCAGCCCCAGCATTTT. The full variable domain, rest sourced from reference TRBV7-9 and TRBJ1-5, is DTGVSQNPRHKITKRGQNVTFRCDPISEHNRLYWYRQTLGQGPEFLTYFQNEAQLEKSRLLSDRFSAERPKGSFSTLEIQRTEQGDSAMYLCASSLGNAFSRHQPQHFGDGTRLSIL.

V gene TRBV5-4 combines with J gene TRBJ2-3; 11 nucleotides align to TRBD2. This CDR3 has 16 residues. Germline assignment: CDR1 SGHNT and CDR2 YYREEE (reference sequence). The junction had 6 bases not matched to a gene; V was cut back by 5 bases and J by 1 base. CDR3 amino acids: CASSPLAGGRTDTQYF. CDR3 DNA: TGTGCCAGCAGTCCGCTAGCGGGAGGCCGCACAGATACGCAGTATTTT.

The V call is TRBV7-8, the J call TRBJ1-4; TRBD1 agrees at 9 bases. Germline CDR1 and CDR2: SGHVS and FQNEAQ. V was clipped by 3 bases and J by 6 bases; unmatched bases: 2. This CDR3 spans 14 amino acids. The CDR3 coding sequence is TGTGCCAGCAGCTTCCGGGACAGGGATGAAAAACTGTTTTTT. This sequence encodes CASSFRDRDEKLFF.

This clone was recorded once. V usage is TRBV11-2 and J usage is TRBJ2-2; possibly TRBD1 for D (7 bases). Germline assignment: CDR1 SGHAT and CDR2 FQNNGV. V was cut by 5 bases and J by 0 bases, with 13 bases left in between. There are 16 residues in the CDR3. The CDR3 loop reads CASSVVRGANTGELFF. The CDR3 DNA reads TGTGCCAGCAGCGTAGTCAGGGGGGCGAACACCGGGGAGCTGTTTTTT.

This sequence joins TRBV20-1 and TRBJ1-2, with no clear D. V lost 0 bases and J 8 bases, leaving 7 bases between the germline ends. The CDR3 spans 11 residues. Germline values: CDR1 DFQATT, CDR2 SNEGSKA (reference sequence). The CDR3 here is CSARDGWGYTF. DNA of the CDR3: TGCAGTGCTAGAGACGGTTGGGGCTACACCTTC.

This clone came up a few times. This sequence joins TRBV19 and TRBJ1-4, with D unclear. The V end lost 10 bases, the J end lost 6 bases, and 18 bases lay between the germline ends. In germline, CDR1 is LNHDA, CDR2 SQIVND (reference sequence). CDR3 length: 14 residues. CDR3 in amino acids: CATAPGRPDEKLFF. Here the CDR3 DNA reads TGTGCCACCGCCCCTGGCCGTCCTGATGAAAAACTGTTTTTT.

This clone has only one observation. CDR3 nucleotides: TGTTCCTCCAGCAGTGAGGCAGGGGGCCGGACTGAAGCTTTCTTT. Amino acid sequence: CSSSSEAGGRTEAFF. This chain uses TRBV2 with TRBJ1-1, with TRBD1 matching 8 bases. Germline V gene data show CDR1 as SNHLY and CDR2 as FYNNEI. The CDR3 consists of 15 residues.

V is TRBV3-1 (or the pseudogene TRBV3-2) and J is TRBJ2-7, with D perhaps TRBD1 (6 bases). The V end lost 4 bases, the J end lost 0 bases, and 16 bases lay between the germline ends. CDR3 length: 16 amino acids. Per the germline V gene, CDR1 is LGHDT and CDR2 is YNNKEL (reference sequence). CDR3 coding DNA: TGTGCCAGCAGCCCCTCCCGCAGGGGAATCTCCTACGAGCAGTACTTC. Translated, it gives CASSPSRRGISYEQYF.

The CDR3 protein is CAIRGDSRDQETQYF. The CDR3 nucleotides are TGTGCCATCAGGGGGGACAGTCGGGACCAAGAGACCCAGTACTTC. The genes are TRBV10-3 and TRBJ2-5, with 7 nucleotides matching TRBD1. This CDR3 is 15 amino acids long. Germline CDR1 reads ENHRY; CDR2 reads SYGVKD. Trimming took 6 bases from V and 0 from J; bases not matched to a gene: 7.

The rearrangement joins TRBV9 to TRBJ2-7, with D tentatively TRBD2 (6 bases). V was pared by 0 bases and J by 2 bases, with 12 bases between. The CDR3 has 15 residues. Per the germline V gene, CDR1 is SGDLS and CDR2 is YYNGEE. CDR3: CASSVEGGTAYEQYF. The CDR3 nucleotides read TGTGCCAGCAGCGTAGAAGGCGGGACTGCCTACGAGCAGTACTTC.

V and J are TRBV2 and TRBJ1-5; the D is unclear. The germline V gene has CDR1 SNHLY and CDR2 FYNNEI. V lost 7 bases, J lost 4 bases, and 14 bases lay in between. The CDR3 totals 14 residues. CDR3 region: CASTPREGNQPQHF. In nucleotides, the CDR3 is TGTGCCAGCACTCCTCGGGAAGGGAATCAGCCCCAGCATTTT. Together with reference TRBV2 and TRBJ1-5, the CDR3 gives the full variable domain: EPEVTQTPSHQVTQMGQEVILRCVPISNHLYFYWYRQILGQKVEFLVSFYNNEISEKSEIFDDQFSVERPDGSNFTLKIRSTKLEDSAMYFCASTPREGNQPQHFGDGTRLSIL.

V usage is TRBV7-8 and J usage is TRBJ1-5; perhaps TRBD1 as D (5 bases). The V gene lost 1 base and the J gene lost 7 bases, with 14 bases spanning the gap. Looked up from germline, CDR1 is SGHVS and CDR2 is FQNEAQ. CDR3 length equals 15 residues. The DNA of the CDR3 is TGTGCCAGCAGCTTAGTGTCACAGGTTGGACAGCCCCAGCATTTT. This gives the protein CASSLVSQVGQPQHF.